These 2 T cell receptor beta chains originate from one sample sequenced in a study of blood T cell repertoires in COVID-19. Sequencing was performed with immunoSEQ multiplex PCR; in TCRdb, only in-frame clones are kept and a portion is missing. Here the sample spans approximately 260,000 clones, 75% to 90% being singletons. The sample was peripheral blood. The receptors shown here come from a woman aged 40 to 55 with acute or convalescent COVID-19.

This sequence joins TRBV4-1 and TRBJ2-1, with 13 positions matching TRBD2. The CDR3 is made up of 16 amino acids. Germline V gene sequence: CDR1 MGHRA, CDR2 YSYEKL. Trimming at V came to 4 bases and at J to 10 bases, leaving 10 bases not matched to a gene. Here the CDR3 reads CASSRRLAGGLLEQFF. The CDR3 DNA reads as TGCGCCAGCAGCCGTAGACTAGCGGGGGGCCTGTTAGAGCAGTTCTTC.

The chain joins TRBV7-2 to TRBJ2-5; 8 bases fit TRBD2. The CDR3 spans 15 residues. J gave up 5 bases and V 5 bases, and 10 bases lay outside the gene matches. The germline V gene has CDR1 SGHTA and CDR2 FQGNSA. CDR3 nucleotide sequence: TGTGCCAGCAGCCCCCGAGCGGGGGAATGGGAGACCCAGTACTTC. It codes for CASSPRAGEWETQYF.